A selection of T cell receptor beta chains follows, all from one sample in a study of T cells expressing NK-cell markers. TCRdb reanalyzed the 5' RACE reads and collapses them to one entry per CDR3 protein, without DNA. Here the sample table reports about 180,000 distinct CDR3 sequences. The source material was blood T cells: a sorted CD56 or NKG2C T cell subset, CD4+ or CD8+ T cells, or bulk PBMC T cells (not recorded which). Receptor source: a woman aged 18 to 75 in good health. Both conserved end residues are part of each CDR3. A row's size may be missing; if present it is once, few, many or a size class.

TRBV11-1	TRBJ1-1	-	CASSLALGNTEAFF
TRBV5-1	TRBJ1-1	-	CASSSGQPNTEAFF
TRBV6-1	TRBJ2-2	-	CASSPMAGEDTGELFF
TRBV7-9	TRBJ2-2	-	CASSPWTGRVGGELFF
TRBV28	TRBJ1-1	-	CASSLVQGIRSEAFF
TRBV30	TRBJ1-1	-	CAWSALGSGTTEAFF
TRBV2	TRBJ2-1	-	CASRIDSGSNEQFF
TRBV11-2	TRBJ1-3	-	CASSRTALGNTIYF
TRBV7-2	TRBJ1-2	-	CASSQYQGADGYTF
TRBV11-2	TRBJ2-1	-	CASSLDRVGRLINEQFF
TRBV4-1	TRBJ2-1	-	CTSHEGHPNEQFF
TRBV5-5	TRBJ2-7	-	CASSFTGAGEQYF
TRBV27	TRBJ2-7	-	CASTRGYEQYF
TRBV28	TRBJ2-1	-	CASSPIGGEYYNEQFF
TRBV6-1	TRBJ2-3	-	CASSPLGLAGGDTQYF
TRBV7-2	TRBJ2-2	-	CASSPGWGQNTGELFF
TRBV20-1	TRBJ2-2	-	CSGGKREGTGELFF
TRBV6-5	TRBJ2-5	-	CASSYAGGWETQYF
TRBV5-1	TRBJ1-5	-	CASSAGTGDQPQHF
TRBV18	TRBJ2-2	-	CASSPPAGELFF
TRBV7-2	TRBJ2-2	-	CATRDRSTGELFF
TRBV5-1	TRBJ1-2	-	CASSSAAVNEYGYTF
TRBV5-1	TRBJ2-5	-	CASTGTSGSGAQYF
TRBV5-1	TRBJ2-5	-	CASSLVGDGHTQYF
TRBV3-1	TRBJ2-1	-	CASRTSMGSSYNEQFF
TRBV5-1	TRBJ2-5	-	CASSLAAEETQYF
TRBV12-3/TRBV12-4	TRBJ2-1	-	CASSRGTSVPEQFF
TRBV9	TRBJ1-1	-	CASNRLTSGTSDTNTEAFF
TRBV20-1	TRBJ2-1	-	CSARGPAGVNEQFF
TRBV10-3	TRBJ2-5	-	CAISLAGGGLETQYF
TRBV6-1	TRBJ2-5	-	CAITSGRAIETQYF
TRBV6-1	TRBJ1-6	-	CASSSTGGQSPLHF
TRBV5-1	TRBJ1-2	-	CASSSSSVGAQYGYTF
TRBV5-1	TRBJ1-1	-	CASSIGSPSEAFF
TRBV5-1	TRBJ2-3	-	CASSPQVAATDTQYF
TRBV4-1	TRBJ2-5	-	CASSQEQGLRTQYF
TRBV28	TRBJ1-2	-	CASSFPTGANYGYTF
TRBV15	TRBJ1-6	-	CATSREPMVNSPLHF
TRBV7-9	TRBJ2-1	-	CASSLKHPLSSYNEQFF
TRBV5-1	TRBJ2-1	-	CASSLPPSGGVHEQFF
TRBV29-1	TRBJ2-7	-	CSAQREAGGPYEQYF
TRBV11-1	TRBJ1-1	-	CASSSIPGTGWLMNTEAFF
TRBV29-1	TRBJ1-3	-	CSAITGYSGNTIYF
TRBV18	TRBJ2-3	-	CASSTRGSTSEGDTQYF
TRBV5-1	TRBJ2-5	-	CASSLVRETQYF
TRBV20-1	TRBJ2-7	-	CSALRDRDVYEQYF
TRBV7-9	TRBJ1-1	-	CASSAGQGVGLTEAFF
TRBV20-1	TRBJ2-7	-	CSARAHSGDSYEQYF
TRBV7-9	TRBJ2-1	-	CAGPPKGELNEQFF
TRBV7-3	TRBJ1-3	-	CASSWMTADSGNTIYF
TRBV5-6	TRBJ2-1	medium-sized	CASSFGPSSYNEQFF
TRBV28	TRBJ2-1	-	CASSLTSGRANEQFF
TRBV2	TRBJ1-5	-	CASSGRVGNQPQHF
TRBV5-1	TRBJ1-5	-	CASSPGRGDQPQHF
TRBV5-1	TRBJ2-3	-	CASSTPGGVRTDTQYF
TRBV6-1	TRBJ2-5	-	CASRPRLRRAGETQYF
TRBV7-9	TRBJ2-5	-	CASSPPGTQYF
TRBV2	TRBJ2-4	-	CASSVGLGRNIQYF
TRBV4-1	TRBJ2-7	-	CASSQELARAYEQYF